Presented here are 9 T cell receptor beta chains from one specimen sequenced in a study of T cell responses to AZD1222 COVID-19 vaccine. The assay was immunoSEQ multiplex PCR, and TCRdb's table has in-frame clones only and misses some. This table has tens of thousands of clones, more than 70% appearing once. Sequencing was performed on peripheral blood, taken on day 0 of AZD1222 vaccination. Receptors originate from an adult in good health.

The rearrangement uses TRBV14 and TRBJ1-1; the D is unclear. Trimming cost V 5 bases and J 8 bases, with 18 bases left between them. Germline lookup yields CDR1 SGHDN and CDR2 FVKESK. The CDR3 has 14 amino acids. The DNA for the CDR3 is TGTGCCAGCAGCGTGAAGGGTTCGGCACCCGAAGCTTTCTTT. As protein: CASSVKGSAPEAFF.

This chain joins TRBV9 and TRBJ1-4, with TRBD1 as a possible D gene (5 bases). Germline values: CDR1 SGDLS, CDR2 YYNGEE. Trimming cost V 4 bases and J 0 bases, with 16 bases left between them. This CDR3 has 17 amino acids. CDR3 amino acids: CASSPLGGISTNEKLFF. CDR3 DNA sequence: TGTGCCAGCAGCCCACTCGGGGGTATCTCAACTAATGAAAAACTGTTTTTT.

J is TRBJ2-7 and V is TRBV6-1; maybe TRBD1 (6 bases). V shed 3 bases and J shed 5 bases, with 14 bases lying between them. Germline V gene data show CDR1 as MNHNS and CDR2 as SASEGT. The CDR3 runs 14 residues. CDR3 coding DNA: TGTGCCAGCAGTGAGGGGGCAGGGTTAAACGAGCAGTACTTC. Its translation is CASSEGAGLNEQYF.

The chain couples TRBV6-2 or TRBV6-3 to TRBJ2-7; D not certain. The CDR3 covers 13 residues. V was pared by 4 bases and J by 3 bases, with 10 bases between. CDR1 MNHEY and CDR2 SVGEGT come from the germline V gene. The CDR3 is CASSWQILYEQYF. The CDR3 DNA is TGTGCCAGCAGTTGGCAGATCCTCTACGAGCAGTACTTC.

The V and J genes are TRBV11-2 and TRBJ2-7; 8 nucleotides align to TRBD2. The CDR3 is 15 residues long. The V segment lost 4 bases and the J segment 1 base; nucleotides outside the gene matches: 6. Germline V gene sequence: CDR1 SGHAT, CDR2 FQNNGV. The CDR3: CASSSPPSGSYEQYF. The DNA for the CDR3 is TGTGCCAGCAGCTCCCCCCCTAGCGGGTCCTACGAGCAGTACTTC.

CDR3 nucleotides: TGTGCCAGCAGCTTAGCGTGGGACAGGGCCCCTGAGTACACCTTC. It specifies CASSLAWDRAPEYTF. The rearrangement uses TRBV7-9 and TRBJ1-2, with 9 positions matching TRBD1. Per germline, CDR1 SEHNR and CDR2 FQNEAQ (reference sequence). The length of the CDR3 is 15 residues. J gave up 11 bases and V 0 bases, and 10 bases lay outside the gene matches.

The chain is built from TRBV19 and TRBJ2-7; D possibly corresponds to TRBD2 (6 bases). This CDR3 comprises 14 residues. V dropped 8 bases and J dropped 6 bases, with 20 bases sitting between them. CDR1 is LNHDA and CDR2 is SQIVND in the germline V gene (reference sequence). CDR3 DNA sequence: TGTGCCAGTGGTAGGAGGGATCGACGCGGCGAGCAGTACTTC. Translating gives CASGRRDRRGEQYF.

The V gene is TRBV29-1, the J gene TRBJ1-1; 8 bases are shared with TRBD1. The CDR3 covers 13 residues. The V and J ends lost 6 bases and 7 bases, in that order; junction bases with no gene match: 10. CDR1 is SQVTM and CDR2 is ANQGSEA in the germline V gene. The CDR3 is CSVRTQGGNEAFF. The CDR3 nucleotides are TGCAGCGTAAGAACACAGGGGGGTAATGAAGCTTTCTTT.

CDR3 nucleotides: TGTGCCAGTTCTTTATCGAGACAGCAAAATGAGCAGTTCTTC. Protein: CASSLSRQQNEQFF. The chain joins TRBV27 to TRBJ2-1; D might be TRBD1 (5 bases). In germline, CDR1 is MNHEY, CDR2 SMNVEV (reference sequence). There are 14 residues in the CDR3. Deletions cut 9 bases from V and 7 bases from J, with 19 bases between.